This paragraph covers one T cell receptor beta chain sequence. This sample was taken from a study of shared T cell receptors in the human thymus. The table came from immunoSEQ multiplex PCR; TCRdb's copy has only in-frame clones and leaves some out. The data show hundreds of thousands of clones, around 87% seen once. Germline V gene lookup returns CDR1 MNHEY and CDR2 SMNVEV (reference sequence). The CDR3 runs to 20 residues. V lost 7 bases to trimming and J lost 3 bases; unmatched junction nucleotides: 21. This sample also appeared in a second study, on human thymus T cells. This second study notes: Thymic repertoires from unrelated individuals overlapped highly, related research reported.

The V gene is TRBV27, the J gene TRBJ2-2, with 9 nucleotides matching TRBD2. The source material was thymocytes. The source is a boy under two years old with a congenital heart defect. CDR3 amino acids: CASKSTSLRLADLDTGELFF. The CDR3 DNA is TGTGCCAGCAAAAGCACCTCCCTCCGACTAGCGGATCTTGACACCGGGGAGCTGTTTTTT.